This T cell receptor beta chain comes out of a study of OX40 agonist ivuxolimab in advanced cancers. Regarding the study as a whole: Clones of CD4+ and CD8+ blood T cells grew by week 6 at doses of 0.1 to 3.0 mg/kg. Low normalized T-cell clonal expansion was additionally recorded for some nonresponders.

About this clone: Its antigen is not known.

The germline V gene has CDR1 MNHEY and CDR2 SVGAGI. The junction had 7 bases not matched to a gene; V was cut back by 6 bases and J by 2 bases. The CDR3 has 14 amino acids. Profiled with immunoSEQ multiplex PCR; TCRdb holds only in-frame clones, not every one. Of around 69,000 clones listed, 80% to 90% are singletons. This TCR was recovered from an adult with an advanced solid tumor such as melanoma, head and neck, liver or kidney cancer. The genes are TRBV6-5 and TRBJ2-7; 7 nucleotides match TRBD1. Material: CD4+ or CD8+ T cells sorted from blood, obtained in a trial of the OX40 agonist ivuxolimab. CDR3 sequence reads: CASSSGTAAYEQYF. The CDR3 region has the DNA TGTGCCAGCAGCTCCGGGACAGCAGCCTACGAGCAGTACTTC.